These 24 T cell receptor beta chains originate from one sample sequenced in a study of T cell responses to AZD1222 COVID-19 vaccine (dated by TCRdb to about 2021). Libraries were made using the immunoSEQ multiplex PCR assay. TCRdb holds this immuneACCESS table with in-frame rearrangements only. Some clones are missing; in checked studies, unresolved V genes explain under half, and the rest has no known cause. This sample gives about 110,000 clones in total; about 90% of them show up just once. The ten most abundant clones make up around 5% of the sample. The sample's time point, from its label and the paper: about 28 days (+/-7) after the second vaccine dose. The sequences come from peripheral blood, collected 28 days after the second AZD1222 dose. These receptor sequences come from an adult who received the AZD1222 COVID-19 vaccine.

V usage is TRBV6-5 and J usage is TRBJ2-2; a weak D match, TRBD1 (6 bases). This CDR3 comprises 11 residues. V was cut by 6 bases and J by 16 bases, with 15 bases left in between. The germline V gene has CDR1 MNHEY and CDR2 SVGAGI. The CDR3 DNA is TGTGCCAGCAGCCTCGGACAGCGGACGTTTTTT. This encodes CASSLGQRTFF.

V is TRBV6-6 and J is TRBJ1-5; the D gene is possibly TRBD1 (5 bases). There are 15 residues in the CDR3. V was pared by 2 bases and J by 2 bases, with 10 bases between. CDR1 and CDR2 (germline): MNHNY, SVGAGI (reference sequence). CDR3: CASSYAGGGNQPQHF. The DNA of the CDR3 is TGTGCCAGCAGTTACGCGGGGGGGGGCAATCAGCCCCAGCATTTT.

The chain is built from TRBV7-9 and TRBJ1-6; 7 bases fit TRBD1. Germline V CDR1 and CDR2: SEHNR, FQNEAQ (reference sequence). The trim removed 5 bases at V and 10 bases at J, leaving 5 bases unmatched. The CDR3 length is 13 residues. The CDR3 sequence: CASSPGTVSPLHF. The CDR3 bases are TGTGCCAGCAGCCCCGGGACAGTCTCACCCCTCCACTTT.

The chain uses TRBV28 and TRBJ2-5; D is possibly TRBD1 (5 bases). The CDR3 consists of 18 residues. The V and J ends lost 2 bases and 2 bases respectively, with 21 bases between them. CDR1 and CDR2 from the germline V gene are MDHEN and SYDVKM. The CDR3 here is CASSLKSGRQLRQETQYF. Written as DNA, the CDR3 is TGTGCCAGCAGTTTAAAATCAGGTCGACAGCTGAGACAAGAGACCCAGTACTTC.

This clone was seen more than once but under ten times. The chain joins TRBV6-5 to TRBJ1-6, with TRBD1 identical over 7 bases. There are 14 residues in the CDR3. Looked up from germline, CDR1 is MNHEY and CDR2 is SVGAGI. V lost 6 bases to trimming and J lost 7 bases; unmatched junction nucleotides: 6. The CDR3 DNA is TGTGCCAGCAGCTCGCCGGGACAGAATTCACCCCTCCACTTT. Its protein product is CASSSPGQNSPLHF.

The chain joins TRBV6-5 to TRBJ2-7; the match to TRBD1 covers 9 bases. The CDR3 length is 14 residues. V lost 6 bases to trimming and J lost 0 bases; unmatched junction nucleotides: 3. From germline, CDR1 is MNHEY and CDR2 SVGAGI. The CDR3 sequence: CASSPGQGSYEQYF. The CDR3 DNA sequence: TGTGCCAGCAGCCCGGGACAGGGCTCCTACGAGCAGTACTTC.

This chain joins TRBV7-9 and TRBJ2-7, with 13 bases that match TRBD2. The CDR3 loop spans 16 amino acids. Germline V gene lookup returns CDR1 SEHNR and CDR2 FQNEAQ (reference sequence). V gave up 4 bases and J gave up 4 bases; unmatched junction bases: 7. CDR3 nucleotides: TGTGCCAGCAGCTCTCTGACTAGCGGGGGGCCTTACGAGCAGTACTTC. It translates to CASSSLTSGGPYEQYF.

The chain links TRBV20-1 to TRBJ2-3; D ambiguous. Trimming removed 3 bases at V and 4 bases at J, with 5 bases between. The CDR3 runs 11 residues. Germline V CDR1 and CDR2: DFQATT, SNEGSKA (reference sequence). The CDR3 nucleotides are TGCAGTGCTAGCCGGGCAGATACGCAGTATTTT. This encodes CSASRADTQYF.

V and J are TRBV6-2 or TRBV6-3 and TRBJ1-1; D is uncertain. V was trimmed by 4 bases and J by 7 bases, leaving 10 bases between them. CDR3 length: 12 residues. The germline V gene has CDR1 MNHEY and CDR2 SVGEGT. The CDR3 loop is CASSSGWIEAFF. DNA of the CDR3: TGTGCCAGCAGTTCAGGATGGATTGAAGCTTTCTTT.

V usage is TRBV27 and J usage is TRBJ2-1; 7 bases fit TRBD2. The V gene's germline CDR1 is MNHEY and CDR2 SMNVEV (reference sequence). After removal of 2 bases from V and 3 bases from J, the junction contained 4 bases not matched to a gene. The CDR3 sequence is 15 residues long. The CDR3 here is CASSLMRGSYNEQFF. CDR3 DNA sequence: TGTGCCAGCAGTTTAATGCGGGGGAGCTACAATGAGCAGTTCTTC.

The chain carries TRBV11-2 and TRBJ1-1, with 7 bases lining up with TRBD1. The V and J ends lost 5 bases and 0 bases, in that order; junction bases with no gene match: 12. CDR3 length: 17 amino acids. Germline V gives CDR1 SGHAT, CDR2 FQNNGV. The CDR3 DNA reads TGTGCCAGCAGCCCTCGTCGCGCGGGACAGTTGAACACTGAAGCTTTCTTT. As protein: CASSPRRAGQLNTEAFF.

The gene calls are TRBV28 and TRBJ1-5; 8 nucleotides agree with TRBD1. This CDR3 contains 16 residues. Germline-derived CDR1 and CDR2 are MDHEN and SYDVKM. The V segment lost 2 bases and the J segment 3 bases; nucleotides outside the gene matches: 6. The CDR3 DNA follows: TGTGCCAGCAGTTTACCACAGGGGGTAGACAATCAGCCCCAGCATTTT. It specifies CASSLPQGVDNQPQHF.

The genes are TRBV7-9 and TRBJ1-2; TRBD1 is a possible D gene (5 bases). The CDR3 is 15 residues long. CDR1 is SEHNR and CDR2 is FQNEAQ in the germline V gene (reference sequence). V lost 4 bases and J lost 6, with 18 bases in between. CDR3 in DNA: TGTGCCAGCAGCTACGTAGAGGACGGGACGGATGGCTACACCTTC. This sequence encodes CASSYVEDGTDGYTF.

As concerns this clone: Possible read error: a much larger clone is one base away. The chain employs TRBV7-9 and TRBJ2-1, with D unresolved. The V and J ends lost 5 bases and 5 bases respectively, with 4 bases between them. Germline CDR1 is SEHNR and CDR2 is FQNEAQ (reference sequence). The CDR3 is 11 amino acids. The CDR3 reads CASSPDNEQFF. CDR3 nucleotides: TGTGCCAGCAGCCCCGACAATGAGCAGTTCTTC. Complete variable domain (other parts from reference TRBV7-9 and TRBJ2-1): DTGVSQNPRHKITKRGQNVTFRCDPISEHNRLYWYRQTLGQGPEFLTYFQNEAQLEKSRLLSDRFSAERPKGSFSTLEIQRTEQGDSAMYLCASSPDNEQFFGPGTRLTVL.

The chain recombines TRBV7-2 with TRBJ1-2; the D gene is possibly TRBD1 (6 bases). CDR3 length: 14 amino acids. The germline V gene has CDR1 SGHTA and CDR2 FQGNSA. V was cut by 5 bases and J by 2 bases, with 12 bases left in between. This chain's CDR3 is CASSAGQSNYGYTF. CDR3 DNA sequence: TGTGCCAGCAGCGCCGGACAGTCCAACTATGGCTACACCTTC.

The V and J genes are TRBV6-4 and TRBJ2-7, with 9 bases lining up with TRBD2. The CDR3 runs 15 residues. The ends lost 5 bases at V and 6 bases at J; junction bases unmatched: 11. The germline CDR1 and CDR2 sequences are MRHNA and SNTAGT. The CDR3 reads CASSPEGGGASEQYF. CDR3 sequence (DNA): TGTGCCAGCAGTCCGGAAGGCGGGGGGGCCTCCGAGCAGTACTTC.

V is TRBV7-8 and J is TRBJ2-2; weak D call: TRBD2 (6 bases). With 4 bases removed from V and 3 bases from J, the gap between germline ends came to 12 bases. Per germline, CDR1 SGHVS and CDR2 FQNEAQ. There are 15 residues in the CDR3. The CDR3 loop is CASSYGLYDTGELFF. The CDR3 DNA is TGTGCCAGCAGCTACGGACTATACGACACCGGGGAGCTGTTTTTT.

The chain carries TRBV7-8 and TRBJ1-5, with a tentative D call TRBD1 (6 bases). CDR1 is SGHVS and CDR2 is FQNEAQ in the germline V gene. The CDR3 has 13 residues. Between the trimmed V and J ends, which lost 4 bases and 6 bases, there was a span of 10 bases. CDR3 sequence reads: CASSSQGTQPQHF. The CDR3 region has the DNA TGTGCCAGCAGCTCACAGGGAACTCAGCCCCAGCATTTT.

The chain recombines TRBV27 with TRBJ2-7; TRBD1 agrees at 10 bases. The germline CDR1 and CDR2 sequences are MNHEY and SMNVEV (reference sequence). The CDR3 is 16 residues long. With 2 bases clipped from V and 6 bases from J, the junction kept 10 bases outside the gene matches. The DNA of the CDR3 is TGTGCCAGCAGTTTACTGAGGACAGGGGGGGGCCTCGAGCAGTACTTC. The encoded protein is CASSLLRTGGGLEQYF.

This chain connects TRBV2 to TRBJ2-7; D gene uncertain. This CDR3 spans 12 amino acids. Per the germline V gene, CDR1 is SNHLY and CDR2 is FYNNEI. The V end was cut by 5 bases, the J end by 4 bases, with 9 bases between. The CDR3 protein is CASSSVGYEQYF. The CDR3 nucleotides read TGTGCCAGCAGTTCGGTAGGATACGAGCAGTACTTC.

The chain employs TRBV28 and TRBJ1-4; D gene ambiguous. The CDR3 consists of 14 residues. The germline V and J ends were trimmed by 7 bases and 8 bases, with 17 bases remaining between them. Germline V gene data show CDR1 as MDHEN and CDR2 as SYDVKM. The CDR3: CASNPGRRGEKLFF. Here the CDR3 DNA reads TGTGCCAGCAATCCCGGGAGGCGAGGGGAAAAACTGTTTTTT.

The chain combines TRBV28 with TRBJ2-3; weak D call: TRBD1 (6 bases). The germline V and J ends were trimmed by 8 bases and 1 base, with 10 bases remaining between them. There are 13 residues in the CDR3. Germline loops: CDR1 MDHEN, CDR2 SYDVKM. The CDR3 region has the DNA TGTGCCAGCGAGGGGGAAGGCACAGATACGCAGTATTTT. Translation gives CASEGEGTDTQYF. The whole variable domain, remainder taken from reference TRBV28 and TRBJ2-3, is DVKVTQSSRYLVKRTGEKVFLECVQDMDHENMFWYRQDPGLGLRLIYFSYDVKMKEKGDIPEGYSVSREKKERFSLILESASTNQTSMYLCASEGEGTDTQYFGPGTRLTVL.

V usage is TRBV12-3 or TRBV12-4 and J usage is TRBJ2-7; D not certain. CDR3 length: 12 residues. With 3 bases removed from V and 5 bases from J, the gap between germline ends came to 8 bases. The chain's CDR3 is CASSLGPNEQYF. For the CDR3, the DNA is TGTGCCAGCAGTTTGGGCCCCAACGAGCAGTACTTC.

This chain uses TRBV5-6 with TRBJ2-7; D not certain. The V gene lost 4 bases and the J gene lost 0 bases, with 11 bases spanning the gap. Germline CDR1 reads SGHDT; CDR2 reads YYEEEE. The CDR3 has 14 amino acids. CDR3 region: CASSPPAGSYEQYF. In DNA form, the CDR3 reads TGTGCCAGCAGCCCCCCGGCAGGCTCCTACGAGCAGTACTTC.